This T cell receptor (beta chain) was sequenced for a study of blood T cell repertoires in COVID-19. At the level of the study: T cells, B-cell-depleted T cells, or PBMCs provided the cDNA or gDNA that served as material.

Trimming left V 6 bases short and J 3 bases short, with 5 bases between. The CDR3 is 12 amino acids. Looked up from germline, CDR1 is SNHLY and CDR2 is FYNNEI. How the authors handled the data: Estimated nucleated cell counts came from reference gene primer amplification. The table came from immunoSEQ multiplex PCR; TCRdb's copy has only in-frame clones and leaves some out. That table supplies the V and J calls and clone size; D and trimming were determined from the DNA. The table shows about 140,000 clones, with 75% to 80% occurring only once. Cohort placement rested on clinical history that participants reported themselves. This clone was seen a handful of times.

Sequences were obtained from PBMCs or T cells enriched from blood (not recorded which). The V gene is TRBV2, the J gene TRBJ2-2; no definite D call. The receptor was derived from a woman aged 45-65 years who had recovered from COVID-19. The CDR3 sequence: CASRTYTGELFF. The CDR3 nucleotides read TGTGCCAGCAGGACTTACACCGGGGAGCTGTTTTTT. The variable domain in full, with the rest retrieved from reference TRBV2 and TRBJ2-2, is EPEVTQTPSHQVTQMGQEVILRCVPISNHLYFYWYRQILGQKVEFLVSFYNNEISEKSEIFDDQFSVERPDGSNFTLKIRSTKLEDSAMYFCASRTYTGELFFGEGSRLTVL.